This T cell receptor (beta chain) was found in a study of blood T cell repertoires in COVID-19. On the study more broadly: From the United States, Italy and Spain came samples of acute and convalescent COVID-19. Nucleic acid was either cDNA or gDNA, and it came from T cells, B-cell-depleted T cells, or PBMCs.

Assay: immunoSEQ multiplex PCR; the TCRdb copy retains only in-frame clones and omits some. The data hold 40,000 to 45,000 clones, with under 90% observed a single time. Germline CDR1 is LGHNA and CDR2 is YSLEER. CDR3 length: 16 amino acids. V was trimmed by 0 bases and J by 2 bases, leaving 14 bases between them. The sequencing sample was made of peripheral blood. The clonotype comes from a man aged 45 to 65 with active COVID-19. The genes are TRBV4-3 and TRBJ2-7, with a weak D call TRBD2 (5 bases). CDR3 residues: CASSQDAAAKTYEQYF. CDR3 sequence (DNA): TGCGCCAGCAGCCAAGATGCAGCGGCCAAAACCTACGAGCAGTACTTC.